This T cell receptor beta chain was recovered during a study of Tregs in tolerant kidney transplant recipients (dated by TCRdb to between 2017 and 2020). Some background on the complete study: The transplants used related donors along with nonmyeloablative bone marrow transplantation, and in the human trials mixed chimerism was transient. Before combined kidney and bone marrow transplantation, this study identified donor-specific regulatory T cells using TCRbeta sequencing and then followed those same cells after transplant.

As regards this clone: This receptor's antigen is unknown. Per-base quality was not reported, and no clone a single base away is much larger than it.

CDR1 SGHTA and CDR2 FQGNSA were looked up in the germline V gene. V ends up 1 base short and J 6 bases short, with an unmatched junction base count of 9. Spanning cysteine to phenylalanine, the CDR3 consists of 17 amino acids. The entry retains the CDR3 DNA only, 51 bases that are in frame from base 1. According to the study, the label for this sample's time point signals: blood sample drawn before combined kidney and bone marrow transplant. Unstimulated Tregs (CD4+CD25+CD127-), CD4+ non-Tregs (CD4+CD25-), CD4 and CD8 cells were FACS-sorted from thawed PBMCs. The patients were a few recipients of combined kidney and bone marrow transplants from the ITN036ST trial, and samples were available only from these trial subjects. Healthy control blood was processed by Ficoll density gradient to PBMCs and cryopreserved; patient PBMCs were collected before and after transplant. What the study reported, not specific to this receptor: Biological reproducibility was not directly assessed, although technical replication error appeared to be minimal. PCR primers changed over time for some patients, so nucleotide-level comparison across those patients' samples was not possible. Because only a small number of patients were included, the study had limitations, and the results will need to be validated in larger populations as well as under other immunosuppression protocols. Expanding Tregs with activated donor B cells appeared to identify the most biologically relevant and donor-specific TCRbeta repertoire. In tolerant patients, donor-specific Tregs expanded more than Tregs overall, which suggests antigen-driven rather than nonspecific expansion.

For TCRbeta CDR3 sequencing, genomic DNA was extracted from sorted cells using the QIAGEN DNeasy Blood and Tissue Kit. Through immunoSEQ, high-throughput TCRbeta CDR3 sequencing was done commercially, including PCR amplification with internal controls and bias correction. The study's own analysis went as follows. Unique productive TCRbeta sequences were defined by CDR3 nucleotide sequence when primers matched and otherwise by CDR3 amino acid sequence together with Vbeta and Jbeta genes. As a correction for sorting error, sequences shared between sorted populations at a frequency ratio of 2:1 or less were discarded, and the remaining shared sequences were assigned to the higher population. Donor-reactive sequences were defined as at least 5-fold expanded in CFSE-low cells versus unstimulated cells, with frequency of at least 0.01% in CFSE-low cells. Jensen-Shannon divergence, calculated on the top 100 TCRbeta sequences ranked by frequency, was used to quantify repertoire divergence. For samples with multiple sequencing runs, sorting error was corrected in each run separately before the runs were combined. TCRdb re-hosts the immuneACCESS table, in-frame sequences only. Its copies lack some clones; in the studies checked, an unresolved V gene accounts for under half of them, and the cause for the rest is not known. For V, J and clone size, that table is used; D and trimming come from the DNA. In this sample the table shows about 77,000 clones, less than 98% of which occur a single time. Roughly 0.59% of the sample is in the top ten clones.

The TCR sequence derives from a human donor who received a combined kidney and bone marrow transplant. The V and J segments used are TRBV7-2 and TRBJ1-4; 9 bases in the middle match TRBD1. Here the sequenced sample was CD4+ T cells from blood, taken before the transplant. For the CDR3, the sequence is CASSLVSGDRGYEKLFF. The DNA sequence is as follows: TGTGCCAGCAGCTTAGTATCGGGTGACAGGGGGTATGAAAAACTGTTTTTT.